This entry is about one TCR beta chain. What it recognizes is unknown. This entry is derived from a study of cytomegalovirus exposure and HLA in healthy donors. At the level of the study: Membership in the Caucasian-associated ancestry cluster was found for 81% of 398 genotyped donors. Overall study results and limits: CMV serostatus stood as the only immune exposure information on hand. Cytomegalovirus status, reportedly, was diagnosed with high specificity and sensitivity by the classifier. The authors enumerated some 170 TCR beta chains as linked to cytomegalovirus.

60 Vbeta and 13 Jbeta primers were used in PCR. The assay was immunoSEQ multiplex PCR, and TCRdb's table has in-frame clones only and misses some. The repertoire holds 130,000 to 150,000 clones, with around three quarters as singletons. The CDR3 has 14 residues. Looked up from germline, CDR1 is SGHRS and CDR2 is YFSETQ. The V end was cut by 3 bases, the J end by 1 base, with 11 bases between. The source of this sequence is a man younger than 45 in good health and CMV-seronegative. The chain couples TRBV5-1 to TRBJ2-7, with D tentatively TRBD2 (6 bases). The source material was PBMCs. The CDR3 DNA follows: TGCGCCAGCAGCTCGGGGGTGGGGTCCTACGAGCAGTACTTC. Translated, it gives CASSSGVGSYEQYF.